Following are 32 T cell receptor beta chains from one sample sequenced in a study of cytotoxic CD8 clonotypes in ibrutinib-treated CLL. Only in-frame clones appear in the TCRdb table, and some are missing; sequencing was by immunoSEQ multiplex PCR. This sample carries 250,000 to 350,000 clones, 76% of them seen once, and the ten largest clones take about 5.7%. Sample: PBMCs, taken at disease progression, from a patient treated with ibrutinib. These receptors were taken from a human donor with chronic lymphocytic leukemia.

The chain couples TRBV18 to TRBJ1-5; TRBD1 matches at 7 bases. The germline CDR1 and CDR2 sequences are KGHSH and LQKENI. V was pared by 4 bases and J by 5 bases, with 2 bases of the junction left unmatched. This CDR3 has 13 residues. This chain's CDR3 is CASSLQGYQPQHF. In nucleotides, the CDR3 is TGTGCCAGCTCACTACAGGGGTATCAGCCCCAGCATTTT.

The chain is built from TRBV19 and TRBJ1-2, with TRBD1 as a possible D gene (5 bases). From germline, CDR1 is LNHDA and CDR2 SQIVND (reference sequence). V was trimmed by 7 bases and J by 4 bases, leaving 22 bases between them. The CDR3 consists of 16 residues. The CDR3 nucleotides read TGTGCCAGTAATCACCGGGCCCCAGGGTGGGGCTATGGCTACACCTTC. Residues: CASNHRAPGWGYGYTF.

This clone has only a few counts. V gene TRBV7-6 combines with J gene TRBJ1-1, with D maybe TRBD1 (5 bases). This CDR3 comprises 13 residues. Per germline, CDR1 SGHVS and CDR2 FNYEAQ. V lost 5 bases to trimming and J lost 1 base, with 8 bases between them. The CDR3 spells CASSLGENTEAFF. Here the CDR3 DNA reads TGTGCCAGCAGCCTGGGGGAGAACACTGAAGCTTTCTTT.

V and J are TRBV9 and TRBJ1-2; D is unclear. This CDR3 is built from 14 residues. The V and J ends lost 5 bases and 8 bases respectively, with 19 bases between them. The germline gives CDR1 SGDLS, CDR2 YYNGEE. DNA for the CDR3: TGTGCCAGCAGACCCCCCGCGGGCTTGGGGGGCTACACCTTC. Protein sequence: CASRPPAGLGGYTF.

The chain combines TRBV12-5 with TRBJ2-1; D perhaps matches TRBD2 (6 bases). CDR3 length equals 15 residues. CDR1 is LGHNT, CDR2 FRNRAP, per germline. The V end lost 1 base, the J end lost 6 bases, and 13 bases lay between the germline ends. For the CDR3, the DNA is TGTGCTAGTGGTTTGGCGATCTCAGCGGGCAATGAGCAGTTCTTC. As protein: CASGLAISAGNEQFF.

V and J are TRBV13 and TRBJ2-7, with D possibly being TRBD1 (6 bases). The V end lost 2 bases, the J end lost 6 bases, and 14 bases lay between the germline ends. Germline V gives CDR1 PRHDT, CDR2 FYEKMQ (reference sequence). The length of the CDR3 is 14 residues. The CDR3, as DNA: TGTGCCAGCAGCTTAACAGGGTTCCGACGCGAGCAGTACTTC. Translation: CASSLTGFRREQYF.

The chain couples TRBV9 to TRBJ2-5; tentative D call: TRBD2 (6 bases). The V gene lost 4 bases and the J gene lost 2 bases, with 12 bases spanning the gap. This CDR3 has 14 amino acids. CDR1 is SGDLS, CDR2 YYNGEE, per germline. The CDR3 reads CASSPGAPQETQYF. The CDR3 DNA sequence: TGTGCCAGCAGCCCGGGAGCACCGCAAGAGACCCAGTACTTC.

This chain's CDR3 is CASSLGAITEAFF. The CDR3 DNA is TGTGCCAGCAGCTTGGGGGCGATCACTGAAGCTTTCTTT. The gene calls are TRBV7-6 and TRBJ1-1; TRBD1 is a possible D gene (6 bases). Looked up from germline, CDR1 is SGHVS and CDR2 is FNYEAQ. V shed 3 bases and J shed 4 bases, with 9 bases lying between them. The CDR3 has 13 residues.

This clone was seen a few times. The chain is built from TRBV5-1 and TRBJ2-7, with 8 bases identical to TRBD1. Germline lookup yields CDR1 SGHRS and CDR2 YFSETQ. This CDR3 region has 14 residues. V dropped 4 bases and J dropped 1; count of bases not matched to a gene: 4. The CDR3: CASSPGDRSYEQYF. The DNA of the CDR3 is TGCGCCAGCAGCCCCGGGGACAGGTCCTACGAGCAGTACTTC.

The chain has TRBV20-1 and TRBJ2-5; possible D gene TRBD1, 6 bases. The V end was cut by 4 bases, the J end by 5 bases, with 8 bases between. Per the germline V gene, CDR1 is DFQATT and CDR2 is SNEGSKA (reference sequence). There are 11 residues in the CDR3. The CDR3 sequence: CSATGAETQYF. CDR3 coding DNA: TGCAGTGCTACAGGGGCGGAGACCCAGTACTTC.

The chain has TRBV7-2 and TRBJ2-7; a weak D match, TRBD2 (6 bases). CDR1 SGHTA and CDR2 FQGNSA come from the germline V gene. V lost 5 bases to trimming and J lost 3 bases, with 14 bases between them. The CDR3 has 14 amino acids. The CDR3 reads CASSHGLGGYEQYF. CDR3 coding DNA: TGTGCCAGCAGCCACGGGCTGGGGGGCTACGAGCAGTACTTC.

The sample holds a few counts of this clone. Other nucleotide sequences in the sample specify the same CDR3. The chain links TRBV5-1 to TRBJ2-7, with a possible D match to TRBD2 (6 bases). The CDR3 totals 13 residues. Germline V gene sequence: CDR1 SGHRS, CDR2 YFSETQ. V gave up 1 base and J gave up 3 bases, with 8 bases separating them. The CDR3 DNA follows: TGCGCCAGCAGCTTGACGGGAGTCTACGAGCAGTACTTC. Translation: CASSLTGVYEQYF.

The CDR3 protein is CASSLGQGQRAQYF. CDR3 sequence (DNA): TGTGCCAGCAGCTTAGGACAGGGGCAACGGGCCCAGTACTTC. The rearrangement joins TRBV11-2 to TRBJ2-5, with TRBD1 matching 8 bases. The CDR3 has 14 residues. Trimming at V came to 1 base and at J to 9 bases, leaving 7 bases not matched to a gene. From germline, CDR1 is SGHAT and CDR2 FQNNGV.

This clone was picked up a small number of times. This chain connects TRBV4-1 to TRBJ2-4, with a possible D match to TRBD2 (6 bases). This CDR3 has 15 amino acids. Looked up from germline, CDR1 is MGHRA and CDR2 is YSYEKL. The V gene lost 4 bases and the J gene lost 3 bases, with 13 bases spanning the gap. DNA for the CDR3: TGCGCCAGCAGCCCGGAGGCCGGGGGCAAAAACATTCAGTACTTC. It codes for CASSPEAGGKNIQYF.

The V and J genes are TRBV7-2 and TRBJ2-3, with D perhaps TRBD1 or TRBD2 (6 bases each). There are 12 residues in the CDR3. Trimming pared 11 bases from V and 3 bases from J, leaving 12 bases between. Germline CDR1 is SGHTA and CDR2 is FQGNSA. CDR3 DNA sequence: TGTGCCTCTCGGGGGCCGACAGATACGCAGTATTTT. Amino acids: CASRGPTDTQYF.

The V gene is TRBV7-2, the J gene TRBJ1-2; possibly TRBD1 for D (6 bases). The CDR3 is 14 residues long. The V and J ends lost 5 bases and 4 bases respectively, with 14 bases between them. In germline, CDR1 is SGHTA, CDR2 FQGNSA. As DNA, the CDR3 is TGTGCCAGCAGCCCCGGACAGCCAGGCTATGGCTACACCTTC. The encoded protein is CASSPGQPGYGYTF.

The rearrangement links TRBV29-1 to TRBJ1-4; tentatively, D is TRBD1 (6 bases). V was shortened by 6 bases and J by 0 bases, with 14 bases between the two germline ends. The germline V gene has CDR1 SQVTM and CDR2 ANQGSEA. The CDR3 has 15 residues. CDR3 amino acids: CSVRGHDSTNEKLFF. CDR3 DNA: TGCAGCGTCCGGGGACACGATTCAACTAATGAAAAACTGTTTTTT.

This chain uses TRBV4-1 with TRBJ1-2, with a possible D match to TRBD1 (5 bases). V was shortened by 3 bases and J by 5 bases, with 10 bases between the two germline ends. This CDR3 spans 13 amino acids. Germline-derived CDR1 and CDR2 are MGHRA and YSYEKL. Here the CDR3 DNA reads TGCGCCAGCAGCCATGGGACGGAATATGGCTACACCTTC. Residues: CASSHGTEYGYTF.

This clone appeared once. The genes are TRBV5-1 and TRBJ1-1; perhaps TRBD1 as D (6 bases). The CDR3 length is 15 residues. The germline CDR1 and CDR2 sequences are SGHRS and YFSETQ. Trimming removed 4 bases from V and 1 base from J, with 14 bases in between. CDR3 in amino acids: CASSASGHPNTEAFF. The CDR3 DNA is TGCGCCAGCAGCGCTTCGGGACACCCGAACACTGAAGCTTTCTTT.

For the CDR3, the DNA is TGCGCCAGCAGCCAAGCCGTTCCGTTGAACAGCCTTTCCTACGAGCAGTACTTC. Protein sequence: CASSQAVPLNSLSYEQYF. This sequence joins TRBV4-1 and TRBJ2-7; D unclear. CDR1 is MGHRA, CDR2 YSYEKL, per germline. This CDR3 is 18 amino acids long. With 1 base removed from V and 1 base from J, the gap between germline ends came to 20 bases.

This clone has only a few counts. J is TRBJ2-6 and V is TRBV9, with 9 bases matching TRBD1. The CDR3 runs to 17 residues. Per germline, CDR1 SGDLS and CDR2 YYNGEE. The V and J ends lost 6 bases and 1 base, in that order; junction bases with no gene match: 8. The CDR3 DNA sequence: TGTGCCAGCACCCAAGGGACAGGGTTGTCTGGGGCCAACGTCCTGACTTTC. Protein product: CASTQGTGLSGANVLTF.

The chain couples TRBV2 to TRBJ1-4, with a tentative D call TRBD1 (6 bases). This CDR3 has 14 residues. Germline CDR1 and CDR2: SNHLY and FYNNEI. Deletions cut 6 bases from V and 7 bases from J, with 15 bases between. The CDR3 loop reads CASSTRDMTEKLFF. DNA for the CDR3: TGTGCCAGCAGCACCCGGGACATGACTGAAAAACTGTTTTTT.

The chain links TRBV4-1 to TRBJ1-2, with TRBD1 as a possible D gene (6 bases). Trimming took 3 bases from V and 5 from J, leaving 19 bases between them. The CDR3 covers 16 residues. Germline-derived CDR1 and CDR2 are MGHRA and YSYEKL. The CDR3 coding sequence is TGCGCCAGCAGCCACCCCCGGGGAGGCGGGACATATGGCTACACCTTC. Translation: CASSHPRGGGTYGYTF.

This clone has only a few counts. The V call is TRBV2, the J call TRBJ2-5, with D possibly TRBD1 on 5 matching bases. Between the trimmed V and J ends, which lost 3 bases and 4 bases, there was a span of 6 bases. Germline V CDR1 and CDR2: SNHLY, FYNNEI. This CDR3 has 12 amino acids. The CDR3 DNA is TGTGCCAGCAGTGATAGGGGAGAGACCCAGTACTTC. This sequence encodes CASSDRGETQYF. Together with reference TRBV2 and TRBJ2-5, the CDR3 gives the full variable domain: EPEVTQTPSHQVTQMGQEVILRCVPISNHLYFYWYRQILGQKVEFLVSFYNNEISEKSEIFDDQFSVERPDGSNFTLKIRSTKLEDSAMYFCASSDRGETQYFGPGTRLLVL.

J is TRBJ2-3 and V is TRBV2, with D perhaps TRBD2 (5 bases). In germline, CDR1 is SNHLY, CDR2 FYNNEI. CDR3 length: 14 residues. V was trimmed by 5 bases and J by 5 bases, leaving 14 bases between them. The CDR3 is CASSRAYGEDTQYF. The CDR3 nucleotides are TGTGCCAGCAGTAGAGCTTACGGGGAAGATACGCAGTATTTT.

A few counts support this clone. This CDR3 reads CASSSRGGTEAFF. The CDR3 DNA is TGTGCCAGCAGCTCCCGGGGGGGCACTGAAGCTTTCTTT. The chain recombines TRBV7-6 with TRBJ1-1; tentatively, D is TRBD1 (5 bases). The length of the CDR3 is 13 residues. The V end lost 4 bases, the J end lost 4 bases, and 10 bases lay between the germline ends. In germline, CDR1 is SGHVS, CDR2 FNYEAQ.

The chain carries TRBV7-9 and TRBJ1-1; 9 nucleotides match TRBD1. CDR1 SEHNR and CDR2 FQNEAQ come from the germline V gene (reference sequence). After removal of 5 bases from V and 4 bases from J, the junction contained 8 bases not matched to a gene. The CDR3 runs to 15 residues. The DNA for the CDR3 is TGTGCCAGCAGCCCGATGGACAGGGGAACCACTGAAGCTTTCTTT. Its translation is CASSPMDRGTTEAFF.

The chain recombines TRBV21-1 with TRBJ2-1; the table's D call, TRBD2, was not checked against the DNA. TRBV21-1 is a documented pseudogene. The CDR3 extends over 17 amino acids. DNA for the CDR3: TGTGCCAGCAGCAAAGTCCCGACTAGCTATTTGTCCAATGAGCAGTTCTTC. Translation: CASSKVPTSYLSNEQFF.

The chain couples TRBV5-1 to TRBJ1-2, with D possibly matching TRBD1 (5 bases). The CDR3 length is 14 residues. V was trimmed by 0 bases and J by 5 bases, leaving 11 bases between them. Germline assignment: CDR1 SGHRS and CDR2 YFSETQ. The CDR3 sequence: CASSLDRGDYGYTF. CDR3 DNA sequence: TGCGCCAGCAGCTTGGATCGGGGGGATTATGGCTACACCTTC.

The chain carries TRBV15 and TRBJ2-2; D not certain. This CDR3 has 14 residues. The V end was cut by 1 base, the J end by 7 bases, with 10 bases between. Germline V gene lookup returns CDR1 LNHNV and CDR2 YYDKDF (reference sequence). CDR3 region: CATSRVWGGGELFF. The CDR3 DNA reads TGTGCCACCAGCAGAGTCTGGGGTGGCGGGGAGCTGTTTTTT. The full variable domain, its missing parts supplied by reference TRBV15 and TRBJ2-2, is DAMVIQNPRYQVTQFGKPVTLSCSQTLNHNVMYWYQQKSSQAPKLLFHYYDKDFNNEADTPDNFQSRRPNTSFCFLDIRSPGLGDTAMYLCATSRVWGGGELFFGEGSRLTVL.

J is TRBJ2-3 and V is TRBV19, with 12 bases fitting TRBD2. The CDR3 is 16 residues long. The J segment lost 2 bases and the V segment lost 6 bases, leaving 6 bases of the junction unmatched. Germline CDR1 reads LNHDA; CDR2 reads SQIVND (reference sequence). The chain's CDR3 is CASSLLAGGLTDTQYF. In DNA form, the CDR3 reads TGTGCCAGTAGCCTACTAGCGGGAGGTCTCACAGATACGCAGTATTTT.

This clone was seen a handful of times. V gene TRBV10-3 combines with J gene TRBJ1-2; 7 bases match TRBD1. V dropped 6 bases and J dropped 6; count of bases not matched to a gene: 7. Germline loops: CDR1 ENHRY, CDR2 SYGVKD. The CDR3 extends over 13 amino acids. The CDR3 DNA follows: TGTGCCATCAGCCCACGGGGACAGCATGGCTACACCTTC. It specifies CAISPRGQHGYTF.